This TCR beta chain was sequenced during a study of T cell responses to AZD1222 COVID-19 vaccine. Study-wide results and caveats: After two AZD1222 doses, spike-specific TCR breadth and depth rose versus day 0.

TCRdb keeps only in-frame clones here, not all; method: immunoSEQ multiplex PCR. The repertoire holds fewer than 90,000 clones, with around 90% as singletons. Comment on this clone: What it recognizes is unknown.

This CDR3 is 16 amino acids long. J lost 7 bases, V lost 3 bases, and 10 bases had no gene match. Germline CDR1 is MDHEN and CDR2 is SYDVKM. This specimen consisted of peripheral blood, obtained 28 days after the second AZD1222 dose. The V call is TRBV28, the J call TRBJ1-5; TRBD1 agrees at 9 bases. The TCR originated in an adult who received the AZD1222 COVID-19 vaccine. The DNA of the CDR3 is TGTGCCAGCAGTTTGAGGACAGGGGTAACCCGACAGCCCCAGCATTTT. Translating it yields CASSLRTGVTRQPQHF.